The clone carrying this T cell receptor (beta chain) was seen just once. Its antigen is not identified. This CDR3 is built from 14 residues. Trimming took off 4 bases at V and 1 base at J, with 11 bases between the two ends. Per the germline V gene, CDR1 is SGHRS and CDR2 is YFSETQ. This sample stems from a study of T cell repertoires in cytomegalovirus infection. Turning to the study itself: Shared public TCR beta signatures pointed to both CMV infection and a matching HLA type. Study conclusions and caveats: Adding up the frequency of public TCR beta families identified people who carried CMV plus the relevant HLA. CMV-specific HLA-C-restricted TCR beta clonotypes dominated the ex vivo response.

TCRdb itself ran the reads through MiXCR, one entry per CDR3 protein. The sample records about 310,000 distinct CDR3 sequences, 15% to 20% being singletons. This TCR came from a human donor in good health (CMV status not recorded). Some clones in this sample may be carry-over from other donors' samples. The specimen was PBMCs. This sequence joins TRBV5-1 and TRBJ1-1, with D maybe TRBD1 (6 bases). The CDR3 DNA sequence: TGCGCCAGCAGCCGAAGACAGGCGAACACTGAAGCTTTCTTT. Its translation is CASSRRQANTEAFF.